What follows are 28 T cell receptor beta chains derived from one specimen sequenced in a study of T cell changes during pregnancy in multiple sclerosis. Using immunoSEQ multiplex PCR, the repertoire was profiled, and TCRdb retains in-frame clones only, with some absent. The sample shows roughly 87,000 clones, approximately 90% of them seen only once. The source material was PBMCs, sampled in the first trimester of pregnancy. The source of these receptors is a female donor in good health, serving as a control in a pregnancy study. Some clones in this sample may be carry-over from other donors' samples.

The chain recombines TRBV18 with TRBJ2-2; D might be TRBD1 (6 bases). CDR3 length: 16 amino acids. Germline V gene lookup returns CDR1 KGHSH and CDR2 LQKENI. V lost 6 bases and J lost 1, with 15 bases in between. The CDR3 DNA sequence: TGTGCCAGCTCCCCCAGGGGAGCGGAGAACACCGGGGAGCTGTTTTTT. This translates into CASSPRGAENTGELFF.

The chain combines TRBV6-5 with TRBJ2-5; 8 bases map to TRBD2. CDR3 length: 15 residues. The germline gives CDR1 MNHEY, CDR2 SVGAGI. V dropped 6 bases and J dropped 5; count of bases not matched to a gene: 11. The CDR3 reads CASSPGLVSGETQYF. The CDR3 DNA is TGTGCCAGCAGCCCGGGACTAGTGTCTGGCGAGACCCAGTACTTC.

CDR3 sequence reads: CASSPLGLAGGETQYF. The CDR3 nucleotides read TGTGCCAGCAGTCCCCTCGGACTAGCGGGGGGTGAGACCCAGTACTTC. The chain employs TRBV27 and TRBJ2-5, with 14 bases lining up with TRBD2. CDR3 length: 16 residues. V trimming: 5 bases; J trimming: 5 bases; junction bases outside the gene matches: 7. The germline gives CDR1 MNHEY, CDR2 SMNVEV (reference sequence).

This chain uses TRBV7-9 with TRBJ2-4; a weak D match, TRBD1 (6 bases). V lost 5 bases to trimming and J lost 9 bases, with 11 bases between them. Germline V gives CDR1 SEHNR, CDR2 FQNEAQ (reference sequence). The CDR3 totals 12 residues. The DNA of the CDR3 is TGTGCCAGCAGCGAAACAGGGAGCATTCAGTACTTC. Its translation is CASSETGSIQYF.

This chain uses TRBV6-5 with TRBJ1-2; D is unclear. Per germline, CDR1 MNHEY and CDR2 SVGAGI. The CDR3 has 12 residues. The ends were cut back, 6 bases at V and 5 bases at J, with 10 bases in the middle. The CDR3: CASSPGNYGYTF. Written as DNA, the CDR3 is TGTGCCAGCAGCCCGGGAAATTATGGCTACACCTTC.

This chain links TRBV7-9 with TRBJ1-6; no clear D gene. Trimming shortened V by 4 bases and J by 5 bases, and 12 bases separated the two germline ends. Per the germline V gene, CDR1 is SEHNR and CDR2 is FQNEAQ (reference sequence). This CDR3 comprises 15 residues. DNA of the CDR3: TGTGCCAGCAGCTCCCGTGGCACAGATAATTCACCCCTCCACTTT. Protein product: CASSSRGTDNSPLHF.

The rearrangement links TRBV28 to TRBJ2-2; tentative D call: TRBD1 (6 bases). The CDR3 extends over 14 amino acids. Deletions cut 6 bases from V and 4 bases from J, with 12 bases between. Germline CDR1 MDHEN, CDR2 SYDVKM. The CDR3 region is CASRTSGVTGELFF. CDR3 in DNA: TGTGCCAGCAGGACATCAGGGGTCACCGGGGAGCTGTTTTTT.

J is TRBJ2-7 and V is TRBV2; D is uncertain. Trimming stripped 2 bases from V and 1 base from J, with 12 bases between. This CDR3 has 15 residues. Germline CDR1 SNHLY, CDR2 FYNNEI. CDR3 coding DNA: TGTGCCAGCAGTGAACCAGGCTGGGTTTCCTACGAGCAGTACTTC. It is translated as CASSEPGWVSYEQYF. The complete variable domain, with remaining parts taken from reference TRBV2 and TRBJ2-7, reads EPEVTQTPSHQVTQMGQEVILRCVPISNHLYFYWYRQILGQKVEFLVSFYNNEISEKSEIFDDQFSVERPDGSNFTLKIRSTKLEDSAMYFCASSEPGWVSYEQYFGPGTRLTVT.

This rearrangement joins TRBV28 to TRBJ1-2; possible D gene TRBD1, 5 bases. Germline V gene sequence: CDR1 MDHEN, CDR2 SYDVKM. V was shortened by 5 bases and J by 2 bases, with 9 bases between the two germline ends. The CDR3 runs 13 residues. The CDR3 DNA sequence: TGTGCCAGCAGTGTACAGGAAAACTATGGCTACACCTTC. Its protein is CASSVQENYGYTF.

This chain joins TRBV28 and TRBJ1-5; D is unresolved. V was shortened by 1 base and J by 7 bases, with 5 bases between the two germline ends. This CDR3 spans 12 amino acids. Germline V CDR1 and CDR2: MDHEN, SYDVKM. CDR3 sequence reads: CASSLSQQPQHF. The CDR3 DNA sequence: TGTGCCAGCAGTTTATCCCAACAGCCCCAGCATTTT. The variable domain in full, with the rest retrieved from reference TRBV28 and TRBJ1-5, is DVKVTQSSRYLVKRTGEKVFLECVQDMDHENMFWYRQDPGLGLRLIYFSYDVKMKEKGDIPEGYSVSREKKERFSLILESASTNQTSMYLCASSLSQQPQHFGDGTRLSIL.

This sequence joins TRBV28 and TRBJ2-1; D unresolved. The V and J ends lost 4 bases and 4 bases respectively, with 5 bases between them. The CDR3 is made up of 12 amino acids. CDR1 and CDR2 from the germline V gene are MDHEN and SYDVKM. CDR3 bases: TGTGCCAGCAGTTCCCAATACAATGAGCAGTTCTTC. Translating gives CASSSQYNEQFF.

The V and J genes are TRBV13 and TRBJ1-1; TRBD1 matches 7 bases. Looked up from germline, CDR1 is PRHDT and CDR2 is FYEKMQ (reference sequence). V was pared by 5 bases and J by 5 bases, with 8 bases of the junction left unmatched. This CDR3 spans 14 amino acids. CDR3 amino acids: CASSPSPRGTEAFF. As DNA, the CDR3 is TGTGCCAGCAGCCCTAGCCCCAGGGGGACTGAAGCTTTCTTT.

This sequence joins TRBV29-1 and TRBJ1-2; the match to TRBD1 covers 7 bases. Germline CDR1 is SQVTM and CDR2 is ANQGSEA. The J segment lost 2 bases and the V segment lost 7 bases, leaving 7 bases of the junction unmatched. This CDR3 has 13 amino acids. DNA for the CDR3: TGCAGCGCAACGACAGGGACGAACTATGGCTACACCTTC. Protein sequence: CSATTGTNYGYTF.

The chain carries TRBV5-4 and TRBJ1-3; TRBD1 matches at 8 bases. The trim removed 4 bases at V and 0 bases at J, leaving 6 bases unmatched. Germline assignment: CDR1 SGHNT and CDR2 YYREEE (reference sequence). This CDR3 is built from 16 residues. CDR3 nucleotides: TGTGCCAGCAGCCCGGACAGGGAATCCTCTGGAAACACCATATATTTT. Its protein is CASSPDRESSGNTIYF.

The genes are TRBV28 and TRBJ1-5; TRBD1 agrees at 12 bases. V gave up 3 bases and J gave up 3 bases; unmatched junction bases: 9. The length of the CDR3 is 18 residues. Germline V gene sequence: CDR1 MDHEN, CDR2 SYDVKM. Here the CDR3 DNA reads TGTGCCAGCAGTTTCCCGCTCCGGGACAGGGGGCTCAATCAGCCCCAGCATTTT. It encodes CASSFPLRDRGLNQPQHF.

CDR3 sequence (DNA): TGTGCCATCAGTGATCCGAGGGTGAGCACAGATACGCAGTATTTT. Its translation: CAISDPRVSTDTQYF. The V call is TRBV10-3, the J call TRBJ2-3, with D perhaps TRBD2 (5 bases). Per germline, CDR1 ENHRY and CDR2 SYGVKD. The V end lost 3 bases, the J end lost 0 bases, and 10 bases lay between the germline ends. CDR3 length: 15 amino acids.

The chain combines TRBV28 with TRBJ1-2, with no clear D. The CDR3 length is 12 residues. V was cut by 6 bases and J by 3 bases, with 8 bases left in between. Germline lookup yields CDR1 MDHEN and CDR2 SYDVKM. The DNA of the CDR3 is TGTGCCAGCAGACAGATCGACTATGGCTACACCTTC. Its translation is CASRQIDYGYTF.

In DNA form, the CDR3 reads TGTGCCAGCTCACTAGGAGCGGGACAGGGTAACAATGAGCAGTTCTTC. Translating it yields CASSLGAGQGNNEQFF. The V gene is TRBV18, the J gene TRBJ2-1; TRBD1 aligns across 9 bases. The CDR3 has 16 amino acids. With 4 bases clipped from V and 5 bases from J, the junction kept 9 bases outside the gene matches. CDR1 is KGHSH, CDR2 LQKENI, per germline.

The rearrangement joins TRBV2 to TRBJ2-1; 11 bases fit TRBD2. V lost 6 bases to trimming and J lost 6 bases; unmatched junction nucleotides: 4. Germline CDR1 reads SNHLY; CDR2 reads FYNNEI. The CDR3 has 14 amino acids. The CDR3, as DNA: TGTGCCAGCAGAGGGACTAGCGGTCTCAATGAGCAGTTCTTC. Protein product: CASRGTSGLNEQFF.

The CDR3 DNA sequence: TGCGCCAGCAGCCAAATACAGGGGGCCGCCTACGAGCAGTACTTC. Protein: CASSQIQGAAYEQYF. This chain joins TRBV4-3 and TRBJ2-7; 9 nucleotides match TRBD1. The J segment lost 2 bases and the V segment lost 2 bases, leaving 4 bases of the junction unmatched. The CDR3 has 15 residues. Germline V lookup: CDR1 LGHNA, CDR2 YSLEER.

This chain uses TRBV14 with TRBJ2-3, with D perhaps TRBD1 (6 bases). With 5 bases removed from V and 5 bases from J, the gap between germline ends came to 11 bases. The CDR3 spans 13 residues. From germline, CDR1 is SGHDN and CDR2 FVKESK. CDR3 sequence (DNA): TGTGCCAGCAGCGCGCAGGGGAAAGATACGCAGTATTTT. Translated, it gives CASSAQGKDTQYF.

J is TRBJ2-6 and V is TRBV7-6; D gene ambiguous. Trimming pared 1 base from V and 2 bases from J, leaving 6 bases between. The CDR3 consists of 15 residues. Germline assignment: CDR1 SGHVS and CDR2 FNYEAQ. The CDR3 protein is CASSLDSTGANVLTF. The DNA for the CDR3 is TGTGCCAGCAGCTTAGATTCCACTGGGGCCAACGTCCTGACTTTC.

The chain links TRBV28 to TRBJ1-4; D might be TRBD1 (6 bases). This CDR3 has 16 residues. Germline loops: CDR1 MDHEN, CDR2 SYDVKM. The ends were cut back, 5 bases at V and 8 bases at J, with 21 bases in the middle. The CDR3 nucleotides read TGTGCCAGCAGTCACGACAGGTACAAGGTAGTGGAAAAACTGTTTTTT. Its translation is CASSHDRYKVVEKLFF.

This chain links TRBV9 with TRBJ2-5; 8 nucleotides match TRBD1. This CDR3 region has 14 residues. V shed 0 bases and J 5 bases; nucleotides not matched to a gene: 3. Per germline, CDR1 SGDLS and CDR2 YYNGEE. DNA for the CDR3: TGTGCCAGCAGCGTAGGTCAGGGGGCTGAGACCCAGTACTTC. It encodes CASSVGQGAETQYF.

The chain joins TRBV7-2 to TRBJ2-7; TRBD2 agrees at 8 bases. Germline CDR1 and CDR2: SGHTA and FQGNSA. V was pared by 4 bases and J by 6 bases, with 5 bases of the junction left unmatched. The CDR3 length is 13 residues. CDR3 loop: CASSSVAGGEQYF. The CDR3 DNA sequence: TGTGCCAGCAGCTCAGTCGCGGGGGGCGAGCAGTACTTC.

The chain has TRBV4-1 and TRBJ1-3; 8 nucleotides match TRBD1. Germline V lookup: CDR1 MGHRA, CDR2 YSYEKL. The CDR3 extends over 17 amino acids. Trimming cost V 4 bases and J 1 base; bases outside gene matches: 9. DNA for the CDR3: TGCGCCAGCAGCCGAAACAGGGGGAAGTTTTCTGGAAACACCATATATTTT. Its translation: CASSRNRGKFSGNTIYF.

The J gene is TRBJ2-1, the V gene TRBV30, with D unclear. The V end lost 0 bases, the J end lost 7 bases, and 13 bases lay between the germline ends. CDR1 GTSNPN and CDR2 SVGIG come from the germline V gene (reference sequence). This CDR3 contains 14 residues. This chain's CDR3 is CAWSVFRLHNEQFF. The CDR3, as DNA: TGTGCCTGGAGTGTATTTCGACTCCATAATGAGCAGTTCTTC.

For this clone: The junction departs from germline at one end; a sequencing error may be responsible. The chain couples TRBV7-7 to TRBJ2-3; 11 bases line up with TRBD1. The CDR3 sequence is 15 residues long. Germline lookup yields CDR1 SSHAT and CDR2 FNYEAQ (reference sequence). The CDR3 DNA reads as TGTGCTAGCAGCTCGGGGACAGGGGGGACAGATACGCAGTATTTT. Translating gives CASSSGTGGTDTQYF.